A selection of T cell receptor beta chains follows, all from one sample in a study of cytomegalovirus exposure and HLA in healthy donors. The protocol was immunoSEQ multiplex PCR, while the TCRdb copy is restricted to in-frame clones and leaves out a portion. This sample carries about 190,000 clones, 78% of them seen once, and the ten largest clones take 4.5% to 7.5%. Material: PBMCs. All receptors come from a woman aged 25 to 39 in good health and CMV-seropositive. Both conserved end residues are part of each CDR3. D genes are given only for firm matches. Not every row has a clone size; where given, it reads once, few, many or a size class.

TGCGCCAGCAGCAGCGCTAGCGGGGGCTACACAGATACGCAGTATTTT | CASSSASGGYTDTQYF | TRBJ2-3 | TRBV5-1 | once | TRBD2 | 16
TGCGCCAGCAGCCCGGGGGTCAGGGATTCCTACGAGCAGTACTTC | CASSPGVRDSYEQYF | TRBJ2-7 | TRBV5-1 | - | - | 15
TGCAGCGTTGGGTTGGCGGACGAGCAGTACTTC | CSVGLADEQYF | TRBJ2-7 | TRBV29-1 | - | - | 11
TGTGCCAGCAGGGTGGGACAGGGAATCGCCGGGGAGCTGTTTTTT | CASRVGQGIAGELFF | TRBJ2-2 | TRBV2 | - | TRBD1 | 15
TGTGCCAGCAGTTCCCTCACGGGTGGCTACACCTTC | CASSSLTGGYTF | TRBJ1-2 | TRBV28 | - | - | 12
TGTGCCAGCAGCTTCTCCGGGACTAGCGGGACAGATACGCAGTATTTT | CASSFSGTSGTDTQYF | TRBJ2-3 | TRBV7-9 | - | TRBD2 | 16
TGCGCCAGCAGCTTGGGAGCGGGAGTCTACGAGCAGTACTTC | CASSLGAGVYEQYF | TRBJ2-7 | TRBV5-1 | - | TRBD2 | 14
TGCGCCAGCAGTCAATCCCCCCGTTGGACTAGCGGAACAGATACGCAGTATTTT | CASSQSPRWTSGTDTQYF | TRBJ2-3 | TRBV23-1 | - | TRBD2 | 18
TGTGCCAGCAGCTTAAATTTAGCTACCCAAGAGACCCAGTACTTC | CASSLNLATQETQYF | TRBJ2-5 | TRBV7-6 | once | - | 15
TGTGCCAGCAGTTCTTTACGGAGCGCTACTAGCGGGAGGAGATACGAGCAGTACTTC | CASSSLRSATSGRRYEQYF | TRBJ2-7 | TRBV28 | once | TRBD2 | 19